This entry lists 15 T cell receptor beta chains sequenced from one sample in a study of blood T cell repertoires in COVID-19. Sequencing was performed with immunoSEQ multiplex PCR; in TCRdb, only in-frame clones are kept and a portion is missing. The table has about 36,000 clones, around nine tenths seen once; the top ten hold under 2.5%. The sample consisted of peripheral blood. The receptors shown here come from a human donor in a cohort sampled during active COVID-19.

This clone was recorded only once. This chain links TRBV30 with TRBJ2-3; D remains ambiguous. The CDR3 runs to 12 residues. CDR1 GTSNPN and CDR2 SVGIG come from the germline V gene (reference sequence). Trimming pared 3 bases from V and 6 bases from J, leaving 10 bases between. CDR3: CAWSRPRDTQYF. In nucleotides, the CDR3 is TGTGCCTGGAGCCGCCCTAGGGATACGCAGTATTTT.

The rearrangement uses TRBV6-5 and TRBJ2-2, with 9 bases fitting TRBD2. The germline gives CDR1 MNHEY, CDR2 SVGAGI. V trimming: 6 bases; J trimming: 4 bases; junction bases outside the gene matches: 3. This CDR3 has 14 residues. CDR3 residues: CASRGTSSTGELFF. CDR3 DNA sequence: TGTGCCAGCAGGGGGACTAGCAGCACCGGGGAGCTGTTTTTT.

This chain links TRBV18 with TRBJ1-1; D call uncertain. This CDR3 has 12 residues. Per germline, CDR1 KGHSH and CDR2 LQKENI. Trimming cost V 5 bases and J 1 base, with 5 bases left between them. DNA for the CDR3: TGTGCCAGCTCAGGGAGGAACACTGAAGCTTTCTTT. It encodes CASSGRNTEAFF.

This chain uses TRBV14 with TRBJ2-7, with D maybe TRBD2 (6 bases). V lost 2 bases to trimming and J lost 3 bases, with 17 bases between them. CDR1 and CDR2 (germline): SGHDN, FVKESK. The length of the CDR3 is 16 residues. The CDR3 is CASSQMGAGFNYEQYF. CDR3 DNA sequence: TGTGCCAGCAGCCAAATGGGCGCGGGGTTCAACTACGAGCAGTACTTC.

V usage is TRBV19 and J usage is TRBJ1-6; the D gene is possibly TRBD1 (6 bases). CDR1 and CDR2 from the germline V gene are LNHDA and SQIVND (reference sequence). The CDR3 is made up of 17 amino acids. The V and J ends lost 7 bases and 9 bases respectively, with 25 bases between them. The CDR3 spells CASTTTLRGANASPLHF. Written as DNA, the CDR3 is TGTGCCAGTACTACAACTCTACGGGGGGCCAACGCTTCACCCCTCCACTTT.

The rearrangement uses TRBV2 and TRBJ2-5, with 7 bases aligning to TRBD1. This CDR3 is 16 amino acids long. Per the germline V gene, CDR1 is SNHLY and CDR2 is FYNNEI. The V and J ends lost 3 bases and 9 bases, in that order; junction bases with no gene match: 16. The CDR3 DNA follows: TGTGCCAGCAGTGATAGGGGGACAGCCCTTTCTGTGGCCCAGTACTTC. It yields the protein CASSDRGTALSVAQYF. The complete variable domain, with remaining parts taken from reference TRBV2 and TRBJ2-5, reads EPEVTQTPSHQVTQMGQEVILRCVPISNHLYFYWYRQILGQKVEFLVSFYNNEISEKSEIFDDQFSVERPDGSNFTLKIRSTKLEDSAMYFCASSDRGTALSVAQYFGPGTRLLVL.

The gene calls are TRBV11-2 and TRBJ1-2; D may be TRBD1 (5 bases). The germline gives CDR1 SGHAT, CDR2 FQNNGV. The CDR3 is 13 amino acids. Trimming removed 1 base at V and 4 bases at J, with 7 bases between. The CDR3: CASSLVGGYGYTF. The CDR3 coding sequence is TGTGCCAGCAGCTTAGTGGGGGGCTATGGCTACACCTTC.

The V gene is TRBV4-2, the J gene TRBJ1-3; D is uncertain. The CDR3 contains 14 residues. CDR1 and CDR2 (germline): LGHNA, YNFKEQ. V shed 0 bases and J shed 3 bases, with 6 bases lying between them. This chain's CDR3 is CASSQEAIGNTIYF. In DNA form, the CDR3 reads TGTGCCAGCAGCCAAGAAGCGATTGGAAACACCATATATTTT.

Here the CDR3 reads CASSRDRVGGYTF. CDR3 sequence (DNA): TGTGCCAGCAGCCGGGACAGGGTTGGTGGCTACACCTTC. V usage is TRBV6-5 and J usage is TRBJ1-2, with TRBD1 matching over 9 bases. This CDR3 is 13 amino acids long. The germline V gene has CDR1 MNHEY and CDR2 SVGAGI. V dropped 6 bases and J dropped 7; count of bases not matched to a gene: 6.

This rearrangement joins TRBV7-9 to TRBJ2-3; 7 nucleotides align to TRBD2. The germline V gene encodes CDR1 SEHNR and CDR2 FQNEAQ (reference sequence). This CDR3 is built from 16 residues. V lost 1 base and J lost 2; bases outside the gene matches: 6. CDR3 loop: CASSLGPSGHTDTQYF. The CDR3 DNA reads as TGTGCCAGCAGCTTAGGGCCTAGCGGACACACAGATACGCAGTATTTT. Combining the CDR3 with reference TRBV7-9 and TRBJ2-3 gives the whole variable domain DTGVSQNPRHKITKRGQNVTFRCDPISEHNRLYWYRQTLGQGPEFLTYFQNEAQLEKSRLLSDRFSAERPKGSFSTLEIQRTEQGDSAMYLCASSLGPSGHTDTQYFGPGTRLTVL.

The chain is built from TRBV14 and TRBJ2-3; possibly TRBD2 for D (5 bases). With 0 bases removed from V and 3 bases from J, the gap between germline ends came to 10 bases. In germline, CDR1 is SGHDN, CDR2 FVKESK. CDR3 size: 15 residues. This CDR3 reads CASSQDYGETDTQYF. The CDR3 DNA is TGTGCCAGCAGCCAAGACTATGGGGAGACAGATACGCAGTATTTT. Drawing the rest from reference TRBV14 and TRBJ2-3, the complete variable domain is EAGVTQFPSHSVIEKGQTVTLRCDPISGHDNLYWYRRVMGKEIKFLLHFVKESKQDESGMPNNRFLAERTGGTYSTLKVQPAELEDSGVYFCASSQDYGETDTQYFGPGTRLTVL.

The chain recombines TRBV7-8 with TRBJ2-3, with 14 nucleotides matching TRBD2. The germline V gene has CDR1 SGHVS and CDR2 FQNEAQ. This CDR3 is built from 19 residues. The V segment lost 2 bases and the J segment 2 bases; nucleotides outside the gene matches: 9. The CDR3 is CASSLPRGLAGGHTDTQYF. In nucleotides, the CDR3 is TGTGCCAGCAGCTTACCCCGCGGACTAGCGGGGGGCCACACAGATACGCAGTATTTT.

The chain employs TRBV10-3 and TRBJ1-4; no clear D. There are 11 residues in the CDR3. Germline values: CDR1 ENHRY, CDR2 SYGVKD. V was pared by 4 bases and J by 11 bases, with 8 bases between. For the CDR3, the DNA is TGTGCCATCAGTGCGGGTTCTAAACTGTTTTTT. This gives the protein CAISAGSKLFF.

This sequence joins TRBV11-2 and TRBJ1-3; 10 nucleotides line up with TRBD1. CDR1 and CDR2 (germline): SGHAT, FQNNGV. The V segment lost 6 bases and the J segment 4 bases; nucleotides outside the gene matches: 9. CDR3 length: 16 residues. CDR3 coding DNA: TGTGCCAGCAGTTCCCTCCGGGACAGGGGAGGAAACACCATATATTTT. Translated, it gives CASSSLRDRGGNTIYF.

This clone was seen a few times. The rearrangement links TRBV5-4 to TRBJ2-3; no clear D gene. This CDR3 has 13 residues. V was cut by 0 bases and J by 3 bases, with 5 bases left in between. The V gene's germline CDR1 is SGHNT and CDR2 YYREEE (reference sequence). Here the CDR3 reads CASSLGATDTQYF. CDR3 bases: TGTGCCAGCAGCTTGGGAGCAACAGATACGCAGTATTTT.